This T cell receptor beta chain is drawn from a study of blood T cell repertoires in COVID-19. This table comes from immunoSEQ multiplex PCR, and its TCRdb copy is limited to in-frame clones, with some not included. Seen here are 150,000 to 190,000 clones, approximately 73% observed once, and the top ten hold roughly 3.7%. The V end was cut by 6 bases, the J end by 2 bases, with 7 bases between. This CDR3 has 12 amino acids. The germline CDR1 and CDR2 sequences are MNHEY and SMNVEV (reference sequence). The receptor was derived from a woman over 75 with acute or convalescent COVID-19. The chain has TRBV27 and TRBJ1-2; D not resolved. Sequences were obtained from peripheral blood. CDR3 DNA sequence: TGTGCCAGCAGAAAACTAAACTATGGCTACACCTTC. Its translation is CASRKLNYGYTF.